This T cell receptor (beta chain) was found in a study of cytomegalovirus exposure and HLA in healthy donors. The CDR3 sequence is 17 residues long. Germline assignment: CDR1 SGHRS and CDR2 YFSETQ. Trimming stripped 4 bases from V and 0 bases from J, with 20 bases between. The table came from immunoSEQ multiplex PCR; TCRdb's copy has only in-frame clones and leaves some out. The sample carries roughly 130,000 clones, roughly 90% recorded once. For this clone: Its antigen is as yet unknown.

General study findings and limits: Most TCR sequences showed up rarely, but some public TCRs showed up in many donors. The classifier reportedly diagnosed cytomegalovirus status with high specificity and sensitivity. It was about 150 TCR beta chains that were listed as cytomegalovirus-associated. It was found in a later analysis that first-cohort TCR clusters tended to co-occur in the 90 to 150 validation repertoires.

Sequenced input: PBMCs. The receptor comes from a man aged 25-45 years in good health and CMV-seronegative. This sequence joins TRBV5-1 and TRBJ2-7; D possibly corresponds to TRBD2 (6 bases). The CDR3 coding sequence is TGCGCCAGCAGCGACCGGGACTTTGAATCCGCCTCCTACGAGCAGTACTTC. Amino acid sequence: CASSDRDFESASYEQYF. The entire variable domain, with the rest obtained from reference TRBV5-1 and TRBJ2-7, is as follows: KAGVTQTPRYLIKTRGQQVTLSCSPISGHRSVSWYQQTPGQGLQFLFEYFSETQRNKGNFPGRFSGRQFSNSRSEMNVSTLELGDSALYLCASSDRDFESASYEQYFGPGTRLTVT.